The 24 T cell receptor beta chains below were found in one sample sequenced in a study of control samples from healthy donors and cancer patients. Assay: immunoSEQ multiplex PCR; the TCRdb copy retains only in-frame clones and omits some. The sample comprises about 180,000 clones, more than 90% of which are singletons, and 1.4% rests with the top ten. The sample was blood. These receptors were obtained from a man under 40 in good health.

This sequence joins TRBV5-1 and TRBJ2-7, with D perhaps given as TRBD1 or TRBD2 (7 bases each). Trimming left V 3 bases short and J 2 bases short, with 15 bases between. In germline, CDR1 is SGHRS, CDR2 YFSETQ. This CDR3 is built from 15 residues. CDR3 nucleotides: TGCGCCAGCAGCTCTGTGGGGAGGGGGCCCTACGAGCAGTACTTC. This codes for CASSSVGRGPYEQYF.

This clone has a single count. V is TRBV4-1 and J is TRBJ1-5; D unclear. Trimming removed 0 bases from V and 2 bases from J, with 11 bases in between. CDR3 size: 16 residues. Per germline, CDR1 MGHRA and CDR2 YSYEKL. As DNA, the CDR3 is TGCGCCAGCAGCCAAGAAGGTGGAGGACGCAATCAGCCCCAGCATTTT. Its translation is CASSQEGGGRNQPQHF.

CDR3 bases: TGCGCCAGCGTAAGGGAGACTAGCGGGAGTAGGAATGAGCAGTTCTTC. It specifies CASVRETSGSRNEQFF. This sequence joins TRBV5-1 and TRBJ2-1; 12 bases map to TRBD2. Unmatched junction bases numbered 12, after V lost 7 bases and J lost 7 bases. The CDR3 is 16 amino acids. Germline V lookup: CDR1 SGHRS, CDR2 YFSETQ.

The rearrangement uses TRBV6-5 and TRBJ1-3, with TRBD1 as a possible D gene (5 bases). The CDR3 covers 15 residues. CDR1 and CDR2 (germline): MNHEY, SVGAGI. Trimming took 0 bases from V and 3 from J, leaving 9 bases between them. CDR3 coding DNA: TGTGCCAGCAGTTACTCGGGGCGGGATGGAAACACCATATATTTT. This codes for CASSYSGRDGNTIYF.

The chain has TRBV30 and TRBJ2-7, with TRBD2 matching over 8 bases. Losses at the gene ends were 1 base for V and 2 bases for J; bases not matched to a gene: 4. This CDR3 contains 14 residues. CDR1 and CDR2 (germline): GTSNPN, SVGIG (reference sequence). The CDR3 loop is CAWSGLAGTYEQYF. The CDR3, as DNA: TGTGCCTGGAGTGGCCTAGCGGGTACCTACGAGCAGTACTTC.

The rearrangement joins TRBV10-2 to TRBJ1-1; the D gene is possibly TRBD1 (6 bases). The V and J ends lost 6 bases and 0 bases respectively, with 11 bases between them. The germline CDR1 and CDR2 sequences are WSHSY and SAAADI. The CDR3 is 14 residues long. This CDR3 reads CASSRTVMNTEAFF. The CDR3, as DNA: TGCGCCAGCAGCCGGACAGTAATGAACACTGAAGCTTTCTTT.

V is TRBV6-5 and J is TRBJ1-6, with TRBD1 identical over 9 bases. J lost 10 bases, V lost 5 bases, and 6 bases had no gene match. The CDR3 runs 14 residues. Germline-derived CDR1 and CDR2 are MNHEY and SVGAGI. The CDR3 coding sequence is TGTGCCAGCAGTAAGGGACAGGGTGGGTCACCCCTCCACTTT. Amino acids: CASSKGQGGSPLHF.

This sequence joins TRBV3-1 (or the pseudogene TRBV3-2) and TRBJ1-5; 8 nucleotides align to TRBD1. The CDR3 sequence is 15 residues long. The J segment lost 6 bases and the V segment lost 5 bases, leaving 9 bases of the junction unmatched. The germline V gene encodes CDR1 LGHDT and CDR2 YNNKEL (reference sequence). The DNA of the CDR3 is TGTGCCAGCAGCGAGTCGGACAGGGAGGTTCAGCCCCAGCATTTT. Translation: CASSESDREVQPQHF.

The chain joins TRBV19 to TRBJ1-5; D perhaps matches TRBD1 (5 bases). The V and J ends lost 6 bases and 3 bases respectively, with 15 bases between them. Germline V gives CDR1 LNHDA, CDR2 SQIVND (reference sequence). The CDR3 runs 15 residues. The CDR3 sequence is CASSMGPPSNQPQHF. CDR3 coding DNA: TGTGCCAGTAGCATGGGACCGCCATCCAATCAGCCCCAGCATTTT. Using reference TRBV19 and TRBJ1-5 for the parts outside the CDR3, the full variable domain is DGGITQSPKYLFRKEGQNVTLSCEQNLNHDAMYWYRQDPGQGLRLIYYSQIVNDFQKGDIAEGYSVSREKKESFPLTVTSAQKNPTAFYLCASSMGPPSNQPQHFGDGTRLSIL.

The chain employs TRBV27 and TRBJ2-1; D possibly corresponds to TRBD1 (5 bases). Germline V gene sequence: CDR1 MNHEY, CDR2 SMNVEV (reference sequence). Trimming took 0 bases from V and 7 from J, leaving 10 bases between them. This CDR3 spans 14 amino acids. As DNA, the CDR3 is TGTGCCAGCAGTTTATCGATGGGGCTGAATGAGCAGTTCTTC. Translating gives CASSLSMGLNEQFF.

The rearrangement links TRBV11-2 to TRBJ2-2; the match to TRBD2 covers 8 bases. The CDR3 length is 15 residues. The ends lost 5 bases at V and 4 bases at J; junction bases unmatched: 6. Germline CDR1 reads SGHAT; CDR2 reads FQNNGV. The CDR3 coding sequence is TGTGCCAGCAGCGCGTTAGCGGGGATCACCGGGGAGCTGTTTTTT. It encodes CASSALAGITGELFF.

The chain combines TRBV6-6 with TRBJ2-5; a possible D gene is TRBD2 (7 bases). CDR1 MNHNY and CDR2 SVGAGI come from the germline V gene (reference sequence). The CDR3 contains 14 residues. Trimming pared 8 bases from V and 5 bases from J, leaving 18 bases between. Here the CDR3 DNA reads TGTGCCAGCGGCGTAAGGGGGGGCGAGGAGACCCAGTACTTC. This gives the protein CASGVRGGEETQYF.

This chain connects TRBV27 to TRBJ2-7, with TRBD2 matching over 13 bases. The CDR3 is 16 amino acids. Trimming took 3 bases from V and 3 from J; bases not matched to a gene: 5. Germline lookup yields CDR1 MNHEY and CDR2 SMNVEV (reference sequence). Written as DNA, the CDR3 is TGTGCCAGCAGTTTCGCTGGACTAGCGGGAGTCTACGAGCAGTACTTC. As protein: CASSFAGLAGVYEQYF.

The table lists this clone with a count of one. The J gene is TRBJ1-2, the V gene TRBV27; TRBD1 aligns across 8 bases. Germline trimming cut 5 bases from V and 2 bases from J; bases unmatched to any gene: 10. The CDR3 is 16 residues long. Per germline, CDR1 MNHEY and CDR2 SMNVEV (reference sequence). Here the CDR3 DNA reads TGTGCCAGCAGTCTTCGGACAGGGAGTATGAACTATGGCTACACCTTC. Translating it yields CASSLRTGSMNYGYTF.

CDR3 bases: TGTGCCAGCAGCTTATGGGGTAGCGGGAGCCTCAGCTCCTACGAGCAGTACTTC. Translated, it gives CASSLWGSGSLSSYEQYF. This sequence joins TRBV5-4 and TRBJ2-7; 9 nucleotides align to TRBD2. V lost 2 bases and J lost 0; bases outside the gene matches: 12. CDR3 length equals 18 residues. Germline CDR1 reads SGHNT; CDR2 reads YYREEE (reference sequence).

This clone was recorded only once. This chain joins TRBV4-1 and TRBJ1-2; TRBD1 matches 9 bases. The junction had 7 bases not matched to a gene; V was cut back by 4 bases and J by 7 bases. The length of the CDR3 is 14 residues. Germline V CDR1 and CDR2: MGHRA, YSYEKL. CDR3 nucleotide sequence: TGCGCCAGCAGCCGACCGGGACAGGGCTCTGGCTACACCTTC. Its translation is CASSRPGQGSGYTF.

The chain couples TRBV6-5 to TRBJ1-2; D gene unclear. With 4 bases removed from V and 4 bases from J, the gap between germline ends came to 19 bases. Germline-derived CDR1 and CDR2 are MNHEY and SVGAGI. This CDR3 spans 16 amino acids. CDR3 DNA: TGTGCCAGCAGTTCAACGCGTAGTGGGTCTTCCTATGGCTACACCTTC. It specifies CASSSTRSGSSYGYTF.

The rearrangement uses TRBV6-6 and TRBJ1-2, with 7 bases that match TRBD1. V dropped 5 bases and J dropped 2; count of bases not matched to a gene: 5. Germline V lookup: CDR1 MNHNY, CDR2 SVGAGI (reference sequence). This CDR3 has 14 amino acids. CDR3: CASSRTGENYGYTF. CDR3 nucleotides: TGTGCCAGCAGTCGGACAGGTGAAAACTATGGCTACACCTTC.

The CDR3 nucleotides read TGTGCCAGCAGCGGGGTCACAGATACGCAGTATTTT. Translated: CASSGVTDTQYF. The gene calls are TRBV11-3 and TRBJ2-3; D not certain. CDR3 length: 12 residues. Trimming took 5 bases from V and 2 from J, leaving 5 bases between them. Germline values: CDR1 SGHNT, CDR2 YENEEA.

The V gene is TRBV7-2, the J gene TRBJ2-5, with TRBD1 matching 8 bases. Germline CDR1 and CDR2: SGHTA and FQGNSA. The CDR3 totals 14 residues. Trimming took 5 bases from V and 5 from J; bases not matched to a gene: 7. Here the CDR3 DNA reads TGTGCCAGCAGCGATCGGACAGGGCAGGAGACCCAGTACTTC. Translated, it gives CASSDRTGQETQYF. Drawing the rest from reference TRBV7-2 and TRBJ2-5, the complete variable domain is GAGVSQSPSNKVTEKGKDVELRCDPISGHTALYWYRQSLGQGLEFLIYFQGNSAPDKSGLPSDRFSAERTGGSVSTLTIQRTQQEDSAVYLCASSDRTGQETQYFGPGTRLLVL.

The chain uses TRBV7-9 and TRBJ1-2; 10 bases match TRBD1. V lost 5 bases and J lost 8; bases outside the gene matches: 11. CDR3 length: 15 amino acids. Germline V gene lookup returns CDR1 SEHNR and CDR2 FQNEAQ (reference sequence). CDR3: CASSVTGQGYGGYTF. CDR3 coding DNA: TGTGCCAGCAGCGTTACGGGACAGGGGTATGGGGGCTACACCTTC.

The V gene is TRBV12-3 or TRBV12-4, the J gene TRBJ2-7; D is unclear. V was shortened by 1 base and J by 6 bases, with 7 bases between the two germline ends. This CDR3 spans 12 amino acids. The CDR3 region has the DNA TGTGCCAGCAGTTTAGATCTGGGCGAGCAGTACTTC. Translation gives CASSLDLGEQYF.

The chain employs TRBV4-1 and TRBJ1-5; the D is unclear. The CDR3 is made up of 13 amino acids. V lost 5 bases and J 6 bases, leaving 11 bases between the germline ends. The germline V gene has CDR1 MGHRA and CDR2 YSYEKL. The CDR3 region has the DNA TGCGCCAGCAGCGCCAGGTCCAGTCAGCCCCAGCATTTT. Translated: CASSARSSQPQHF.

The V and J genes are TRBV2 and TRBJ2-7; 8 positions agree with TRBD1. The CDR3 contains 15 residues. The germline CDR1 and CDR2 sequences are SNHLY and FYNNEI. The ends lost 6 bases at V and 3 bases at J; junction bases unmatched: 10. DNA of the CDR3: TGTGCCAGCAGGGCCGACAGGGGAGCGGTCTACGAGCAGTACTTC. It specifies CASRADRGAVYEQYF.